The next 4 T cell receptor beta chains were all read from a single sample in a study of monozygotic twins with inflammatory bowel disease. TCRdb derives one entry per CDR3 protein from the 5' RACE reads, leaving out DNA. The sample's table shows a few hundred thousand distinct CDR3 sequences. What was sequenced was blood. These receptors all come from a human donor with ulcerative colitis or Crohn's disease, or a healthy co-twin of an affected twin (not recorded which).

V and J are TRBV5-1 and TRBJ2-1. The CDR3 totals 14 residues. CDR1 is SGHRS, CDR2 YFSETQ, per germline. CDR3 amino acids: CASSLGTAYNEQFF.

The chain employs TRBV10-3 and TRBJ2-3; TCRdb names TRBD1, which stays unverified in the absence of DNA. Germline V gene data show CDR1 as ENHRY and CDR2 as SYGVKD. The CDR3 is made up of 14 amino acids. CDR3: CAISEGLGADTQYF.

V and J are TRBV10-3 and TRBJ1-1; TCRdb returns TRBD1, unconfirmable since there is no DNA. The CDR3 is made up of 14 amino acids. Germline assignment: CDR1 ENHRY and CDR2 SYGVKD. CDR3 protein: CASRGQNMNTEAFF.

V gene TRBV14 combines with J gene TRBJ1-1; TCRdb's assignment of TRBD1 cannot be checked, as there is no DNA. CDR1 is SGHDN, CDR2 FVKESK, per germline. CDR3 length: 14 amino acids. CDR3 loop: CASSQNRVSTEAFF.